Shown below are 10 T cell receptor beta chains from a single sample sequenced in a study of blood T cell repertoires in COVID-19. Generated by immunoSEQ multiplex PCR, the TCRdb table keeps only in-frame clones and is missing some. The data contain around 290,000 clones, 90% of them seen just once; the ten biggest clones take up roughly 1.1%. Sequences were obtained from PBMCs or T cells enriched from blood (not recorded which). All receptors come from a woman aged 30 to 39 who had recovered from COVID-19.

This clone came up a few times. The rearrangement uses TRBV4-3 and TRBJ2-1, with 8 nucleotides matching TRBD2. The junction had 8 bases not matched to a gene; V was cut back by 0 bases and J by 4 bases. This CDR3 comprises 17 residues. Germline V gene lookup returns CDR1 LGHNA and CDR2 YSLEER. The CDR3 DNA follows: TGCGCCAGCAGCCAAGATATACTAGCGGAGTCTTACAATGAGCAGTTCTTC. Protein: CASSQDILAESYNEQFF.

The rearrangement links TRBV2 to TRBJ2-1; 7 positions match TRBD1. From germline, CDR1 is SNHLY and CDR2 FYNNEI. V dropped 5 bases and J dropped 4; count of bases not matched to a gene: 5. The CDR3 has 14 amino acids. As DNA, the CDR3 is TGTGCCAGCAGTCCGACAGGGAATTACAATGAGCAGTTCTTC. It is translated as CASSPTGNYNEQFF.

The genes are TRBV24-1 and TRBJ2-1; TRBD2 aligns across 12 bases. CDR1 is KGHDR, CDR2 SFDVKD, per germline. This CDR3 is 15 amino acids long. Trimming cost V 4 bases and J 6 bases; bases outside gene matches: 3. The CDR3 sequence is CATSDATSGGNEQFF. Written as DNA, the CDR3 is TGTGCCACCAGTGACGCGACTAGCGGGGGCAATGAGCAGTTCTTC.

As to this clone: The junction differs from germline at one of its ends, possibly a read error. This sequence joins TRBV28 and TRBJ1-1, with TRBD1 matching 7 bases. Germline assignment: CDR1 MDHEN and CDR2 SYDVKM. CDR3 length: 13 residues. This CDR3 reads CASSLRDRPTPGF. CDR3 in DNA: TGTGCCAGCAGTTTAAGGGACAGACCAACCCCGGGTTTT.

The chain has TRBV3-1 (or the pseudogene TRBV3-2) and TRBJ1-3; 8 nucleotides match TRBD1. The CDR3 runs 15 residues. The trim removed 2 bases at V and 1 base at J, leaving 1 base unmatched. Germline V gives CDR1 LGHDT, CDR2 YNNKEL (reference sequence). CDR3: CASSQWDRSGNTIYF. The CDR3 nucleotides are TGTGCCAGCAGCCAATGGGACAGGTCTGGAAACACCATATATTTT.

This clone was seen only a few times. This chain links TRBV3-1 (or the pseudogene TRBV3-2) with TRBJ1-4, with D possibly being TRBD1 (6 bases). In germline, CDR1 is LGHDT, CDR2 YNNKEL (reference sequence). V was clipped by 1 base and J by 8 bases, with 23 bases between them. CDR3 length: 18 amino acids. The CDR3 loop reads CASSQGSSRGASWEKLFF. DNA of the CDR3: TGTGCCAGCAGCCAAGGATCCAGCAGGGGCGCGTCTTGGGAAAAACTGTTTTTT.

The chain links TRBV10-3 to TRBJ1-1, with a weak D call TRBD1 (6 bases). Germline values: CDR1 ENHRY, CDR2 SYGVKD. The CDR3 covers 14 residues. Trimming removed 7 bases from V and 1 base from J, with 13 bases in between. The CDR3: CAIKDSLGNTEAFF. The CDR3 DNA follows: TGTGCCATCAAGGACAGCCTAGGGAACACTGAAGCTTTCTTT.

V gene TRBV2 combines with J gene TRBJ2-1, with 10 bases fitting TRBD2. The CDR3 sequence is 15 residues long. The V segment lost 6 bases and the J segment 1 base; nucleotides outside the gene matches: 3. CDR1 is SNHLY, CDR2 FYNNEI, per germline. DNA of the CDR3: TGTGCCAGCAGGGTTAGCGGGAGGTCCTACAATGAGCAGTTCTTC. Its protein is CASRVSGRSYNEQFF.

The V gene is TRBV6-2 or TRBV6-3, the J gene TRBJ2-3; TRBD2 matches at 9 bases. Germline V gene data show CDR1 as MNHEY and CDR2 as SVGEGT. The length of the CDR3 is 16 residues. V was clipped by 4 bases and J by 1 base; unmatched bases: 6. The CDR3 region has the DNA TGTGCCAGCAGTTTTTTGGCGGGAGGGGGCACAGATACGCAGTATTTT. Protein sequence: CASSFLAGGGTDTQYF.

V gene TRBV4-2 combines with J gene TRBJ1-6; 9 bases are a match to TRBD1. V was clipped by 4 bases and J by 8 bases; unmatched bases: 6. Germline lookup yields CDR1 LGHNA and CDR2 YNFKEQ. This CDR3 has 15 amino acids. CDR3 sequence: CASSRGQGSYSPLHF. CDR3 DNA sequence: TGTGCCAGCAGCCGCGGACAGGGGTCTTATTCACCCCTCCACTTT.